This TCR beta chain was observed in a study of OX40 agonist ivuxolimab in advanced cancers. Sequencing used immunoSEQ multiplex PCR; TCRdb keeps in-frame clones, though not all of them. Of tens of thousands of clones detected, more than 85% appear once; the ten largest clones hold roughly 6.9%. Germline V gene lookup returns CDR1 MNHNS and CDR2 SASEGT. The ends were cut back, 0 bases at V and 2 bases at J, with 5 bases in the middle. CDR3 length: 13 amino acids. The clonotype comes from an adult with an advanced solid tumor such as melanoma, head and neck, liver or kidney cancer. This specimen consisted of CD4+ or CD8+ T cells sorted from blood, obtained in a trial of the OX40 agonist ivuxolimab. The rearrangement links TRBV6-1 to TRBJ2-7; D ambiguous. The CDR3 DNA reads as TGTGCCAGCAGTGAAGCAGGAACCTACGAGCAGTACTTC. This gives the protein CASSEAGTYEQYF.